Here is one T cell receptor beta chain with its context. This sample was included in a study of shared clonotypes between healthy human individuals. The protocol was immunoSEQ multiplex PCR, while the TCRdb copy is restricted to in-frame clones and leaves out a portion. Of around 2.5 million clones listed, 93% are singletons. V dropped 4 bases and J dropped 4 bases, with 10 bases sitting between them. In germline, CDR1 is MGHRA, CDR2 YSYEKL. CDR3 size: 14 residues. The origin of this receptor is a man between 18 and 35 years old in good health. Some clones in this sample may be carry-over from other donors' samples. The sample was naive CD4+ T cells from PBMCs. Regarding subset: CD45RA+ positively selected. The V call is TRBV4-1, the J call TRBJ1-4; unclear D gene. The CDR3, as DNA: TGCGCCAGCAGCCGAAGTCCCCTTAATGAAAAACTGTTTTTT. This gives the protein CASSRSPLNEKLFF.